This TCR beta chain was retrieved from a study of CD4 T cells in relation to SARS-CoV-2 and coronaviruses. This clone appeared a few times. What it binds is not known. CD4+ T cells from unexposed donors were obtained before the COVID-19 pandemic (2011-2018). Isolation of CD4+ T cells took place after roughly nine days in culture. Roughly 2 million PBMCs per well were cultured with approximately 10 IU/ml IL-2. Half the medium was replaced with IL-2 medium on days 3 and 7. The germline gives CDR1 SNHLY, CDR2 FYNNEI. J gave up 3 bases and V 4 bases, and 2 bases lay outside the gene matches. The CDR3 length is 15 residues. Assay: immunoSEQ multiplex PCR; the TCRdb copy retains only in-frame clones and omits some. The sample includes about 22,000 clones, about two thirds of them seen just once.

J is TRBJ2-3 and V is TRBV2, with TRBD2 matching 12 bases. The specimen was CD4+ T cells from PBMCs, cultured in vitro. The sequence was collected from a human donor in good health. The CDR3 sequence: CASSGTSGMTDTQYF. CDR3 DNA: TGTGCCAGCAGTGGGACTAGCGGGATGACAGATACGCAGTATTTT.